Listed here are 9 T cell receptor beta chains from one sample, sequenced in a study of blood T cells in healthy people across ages. The use of a sample-barcoded 5' primer and a J-beta primer mix characterized a second PCR of roughly 6 to 11 cycles. TCRdb analysed the 5' RACE reads with MiXCR anew, one entry per CDR3 protein. The table lists hundreds of thousands of distinct CDR3 sequences, 25% of them singletons. These data were also filed under a second study, of T cells of mothers and their children.

The sequenced material came from blood. The receptors stem from a boy younger than 18 in good health.

This clonotype showed up just a few times. The J gene is TRBJ2-5, the V gene TRBV2; weak D call: TRBD2 (6 bases). Judging by the DNA end, TRBJ2-1 fits better; the J call may be wrong. CDR3 length: 13 amino acids. Germline values: CDR1 SNHLY, CDR2 FYNNEI. In nucleotides, the CDR3 is TGTGCCAGCAGTGGCCTGGAGGGGAATGAGCAGTTCTTC. Encoded protein: CASSGLEGNEQFF.

The chain combines TRBV20-1 with TRBJ2-7, with TRBD1 identical over 7 bases. Trimming cost V 3 bases and J 5 bases; bases outside gene matches: 10. The CDR3 loop spans 14 amino acids. Germline V gene lookup returns CDR1 DFQATT and CDR2 SNEGSKA (reference sequence). The CDR3 sequence is CSASRVNRGNEQYF. The DNA of the CDR3 is TGCAGTGCTAGTAGGGTGAACAGGGGTAACGAGCAGTACTTC.

This clonotype was seen a few times. The chain has TRBV20-1 and TRBJ2-3, with D perhaps assigned TRBD1 or TRBD2 (5 bases each). Trimming took off 8 bases at V and 6 bases at J, with 24 bases between the two ends. Germline-derived CDR1 and CDR2 are DFQATT and SNEGSKA (reference sequence). The CDR3 totals 15 residues. The chain's CDR3 is CSPRIPGTTLDTQYF. For the CDR3, the DNA is TGCAGTCCACGAATACCGGGGACGACTTTGGATACGCAGTATTTT.

There are a few counts of this clonotype. The rearrangement uses TRBV28 and TRBJ2-5; 8 bases line up with TRBD2. J was trimmed by 4 bases and V by 7 bases; bases with no gene match: 5. Germline V gene sequence: CDR1 MDHEN, CDR2 SYDVKM. CDR3 length: 13 amino acids. The CDR3 protein is CASIKRERETQYF. The CDR3 bases are TGTGCCAGCATAAAGCGGGAGAGAGAGACCCAGTACTTC. Using reference TRBV28 and TRBJ2-5 for the parts outside the CDR3, the full variable domain is DVKVTQSSRYLVKRTGEKVFLECVQDMDHENMFWYRQDPGLGLRLIYFSYDVKMKEKGDIPEGYSVSREKKERFSLILESASTNQTSMYLCASIKRERETQYFGPGTRLLVL.

This sequence joins TRBV5-1 and TRBJ2-5; 7 nucleotides line up with TRBD1. Trimming took 0 bases from V and 11 from J; bases not matched to a gene: 10. The CDR3 contains 14 residues. In germline, CDR1 is SGHRS, CDR2 YFSETQ. CDR3: CASSLGQGDHEQYF. CDR3 sequence (DNA): TGCGCCAGCAGCTTGGGACAGGGTGATCATGAGCAGTACTTC.

The J gene is TRBJ2-1, the V gene TRBV10-3, with TRBD1 matching over 7 bases. There are 14 residues in the CDR3. V shed 7 bases and J 4 bases; nucleotides not matched to a gene: 7. Germline V gene data show CDR1 as ENHRY and CDR2 as SYGVKD. The CDR3 DNA reads as TGTGCCATCACCCGACAGGGAGAATACAATGAGCAGTTCTTC. Translating gives CAITRQGEYNEQFF.

This clonotype has a count of ten or more. The J gene is TRBJ1-1, the V gene TRBV11-2; 8 nucleotides line up with TRBD1. This CDR3 comprises 15 residues. Germline V gives CDR1 SGHAT, CDR2 FQNNGV. The V gene end was trimmed by 2 bases and the J gene end by 0 bases; junction bases not matched to a gene: 2. The CDR3 bases are TGTGCCAGCAGCTTATGGACAGGGATGAACACTGAAGCTTTCTTT. This sequence encodes CASSLWTGMNTEAFF.

The chain links TRBV6-4 to TRBJ2-2, with D tentatively TRBD2 (6 bases). The ends were cut back, 3 bases at V and 4 bases at J, with 15 bases in the middle. Germline CDR1 reads MRHNA; CDR2 reads SNTAGT. This CDR3 region has 16 residues. The CDR3, as DNA: TGTGCCAGCAGTGATGTTGCGGGACGGGGCACCGGGGAGCTGTTTTTT. It is translated as CASSDVAGRGTGELFF.

V and J are TRBV18 and TRBJ2-7; 8 bases map to TRBD1. V dropped 4 bases and J dropped 5; count of bases not matched to a gene: 7. CDR3 length: 14 amino acids. Per germline, CDR1 KGHSH and CDR2 LQKENI. The chain's CDR3 is CASSQGQAPNEQYF. The CDR3 DNA reads as TGTGCCAGCTCACAGGGACAGGCCCCCAACGAGCAGTACTTC.